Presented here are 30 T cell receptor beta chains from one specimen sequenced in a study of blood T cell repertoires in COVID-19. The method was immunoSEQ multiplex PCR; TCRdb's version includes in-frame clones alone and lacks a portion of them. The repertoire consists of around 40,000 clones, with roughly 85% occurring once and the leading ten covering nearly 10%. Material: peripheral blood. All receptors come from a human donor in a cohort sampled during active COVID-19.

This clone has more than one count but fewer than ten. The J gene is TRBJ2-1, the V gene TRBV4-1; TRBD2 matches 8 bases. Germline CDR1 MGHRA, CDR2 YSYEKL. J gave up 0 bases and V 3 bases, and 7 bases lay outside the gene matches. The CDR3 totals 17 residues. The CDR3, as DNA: TGCGCCAGCAGCCAGACTAGCGTCACGGCCTCCTACAATGAGCAGTTCTTC. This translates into CASSQTSVTASYNEQFF.

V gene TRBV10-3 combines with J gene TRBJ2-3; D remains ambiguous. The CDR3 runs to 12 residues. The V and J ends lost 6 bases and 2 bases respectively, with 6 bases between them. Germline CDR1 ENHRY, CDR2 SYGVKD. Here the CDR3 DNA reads TGTGCCATCAGCGAAGCCACAGATACGCAGTATTTT. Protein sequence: CAISEATDTQYF.

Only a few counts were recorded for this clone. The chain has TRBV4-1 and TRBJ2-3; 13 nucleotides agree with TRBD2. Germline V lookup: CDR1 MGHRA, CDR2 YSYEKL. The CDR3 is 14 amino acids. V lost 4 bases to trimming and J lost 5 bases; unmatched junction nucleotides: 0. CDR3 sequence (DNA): TGCGCCAGCAGCCGGACTAGCGGGGGAGATACGCAGTATTTT. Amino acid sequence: CASSRTSGGDTQYF.

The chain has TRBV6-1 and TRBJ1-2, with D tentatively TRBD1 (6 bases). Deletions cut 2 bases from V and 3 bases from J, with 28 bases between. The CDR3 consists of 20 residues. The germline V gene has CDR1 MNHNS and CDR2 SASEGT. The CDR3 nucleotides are TGTGCCAGCAGTGAAATAGGCCTTCGTTGGACAGCCCAACCGTACTATGGCTACACCTTC. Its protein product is CASSEIGLRWTAQPYYGYTF.

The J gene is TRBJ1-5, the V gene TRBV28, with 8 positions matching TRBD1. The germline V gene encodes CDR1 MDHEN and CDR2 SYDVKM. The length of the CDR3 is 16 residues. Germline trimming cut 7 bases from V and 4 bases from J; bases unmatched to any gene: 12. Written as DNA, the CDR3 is TGTGCCAGCATTGAAGGGGGACAGGTCCGTAATCAGCCCCAGCATTTT. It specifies CASIEGGQVRNQPQHF.

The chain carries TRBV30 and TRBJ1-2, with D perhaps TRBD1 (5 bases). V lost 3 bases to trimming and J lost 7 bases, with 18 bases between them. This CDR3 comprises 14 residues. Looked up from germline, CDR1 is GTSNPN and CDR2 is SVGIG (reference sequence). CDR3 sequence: CAWSDWGREAGYTF. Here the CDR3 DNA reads TGTGCCTGGAGCGATTGGGGCCGGGAGGCTGGCTACACCTTC. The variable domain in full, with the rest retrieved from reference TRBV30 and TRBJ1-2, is SQTIHQWPATLVQPVGSPLSLECTVEGTSNPNLYWYRQAAGRGLQLLFYSVGIGQISSEVPQNLSASRPQDRQFILSSKKLLLSDSGFYLCAWSDWGREAGYTFGSGTRLTVV.

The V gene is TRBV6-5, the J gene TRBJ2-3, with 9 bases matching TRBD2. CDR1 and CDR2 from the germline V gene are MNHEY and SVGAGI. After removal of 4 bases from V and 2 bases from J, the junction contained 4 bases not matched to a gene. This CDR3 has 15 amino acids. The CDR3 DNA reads TGTGCCAGCAGTTCAGGCGGGGGGGCCACAGATACGCAGTATTTT. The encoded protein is CASSSGGGATDTQYF.

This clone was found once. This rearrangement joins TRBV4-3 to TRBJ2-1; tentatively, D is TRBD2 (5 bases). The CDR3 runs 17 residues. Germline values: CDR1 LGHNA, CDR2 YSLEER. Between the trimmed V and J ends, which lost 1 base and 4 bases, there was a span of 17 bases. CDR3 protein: CASSQGGPLAPYNEQFF. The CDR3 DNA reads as TGCGCCAGCAGCCAAGGTGGCCCGTTAGCGCCTTACAATGAGCAGTTCTTC.

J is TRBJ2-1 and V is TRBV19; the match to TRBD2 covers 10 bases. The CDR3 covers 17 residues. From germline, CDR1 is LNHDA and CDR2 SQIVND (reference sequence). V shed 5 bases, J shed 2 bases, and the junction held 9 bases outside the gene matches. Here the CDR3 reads CASSPAGLAGAYNEQFF. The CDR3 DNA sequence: TGTGCCAGTAGTCCCGCGGGGCTAGCGGGGGCCTACAATGAGCAGTTCTTC.

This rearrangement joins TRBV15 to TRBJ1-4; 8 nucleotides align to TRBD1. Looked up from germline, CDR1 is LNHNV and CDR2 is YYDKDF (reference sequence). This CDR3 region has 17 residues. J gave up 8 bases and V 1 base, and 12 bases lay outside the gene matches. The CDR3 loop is CATSRVQDRAKGEKLFF. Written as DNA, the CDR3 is TGTGCCACCAGCAGAGTCCAGGACAGGGCAAAGGGGGAAAAACTGTTTTTT.

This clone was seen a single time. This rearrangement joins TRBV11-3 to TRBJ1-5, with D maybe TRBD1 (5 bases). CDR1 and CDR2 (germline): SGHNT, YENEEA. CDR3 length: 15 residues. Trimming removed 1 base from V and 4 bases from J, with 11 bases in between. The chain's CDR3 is CASSLGQGGNQPQHF. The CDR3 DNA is TGTGCCAGCAGCTTAGGCCAGGGAGGGAATCAGCCCCAGCATTTT.

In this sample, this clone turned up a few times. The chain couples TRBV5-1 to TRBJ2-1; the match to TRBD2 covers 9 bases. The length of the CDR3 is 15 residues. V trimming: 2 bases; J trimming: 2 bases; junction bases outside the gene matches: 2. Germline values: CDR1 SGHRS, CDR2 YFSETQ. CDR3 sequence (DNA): TGCGCCAGCAGCTTACCTAGCGGGACCTACAATGAGCAGTTCTTC. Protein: CASSLPSGTYNEQFF.

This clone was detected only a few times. The CDR3 DNA is TGTGCCAGCAGCTTAGTATCAGGTCCCGATACGCAGTATTTT. This codes for CASSLVSGPDTQYF. The gene calls are TRBV7-2 and TRBJ2-3; no clear D gene. Germline CDR1 SGHTA, CDR2 FQGNSA. V gave up 1 base and J gave up 6 bases, with 11 bases separating them. The CDR3 spans 14 residues.

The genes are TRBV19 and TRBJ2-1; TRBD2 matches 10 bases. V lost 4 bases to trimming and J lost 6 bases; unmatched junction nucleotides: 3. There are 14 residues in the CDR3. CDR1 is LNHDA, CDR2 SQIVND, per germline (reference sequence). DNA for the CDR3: TGTGCCAGTAGTACTGTAGCGGGGGGCAATGAGCAGTTCTTC. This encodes CASSTVAGGNEQFF.

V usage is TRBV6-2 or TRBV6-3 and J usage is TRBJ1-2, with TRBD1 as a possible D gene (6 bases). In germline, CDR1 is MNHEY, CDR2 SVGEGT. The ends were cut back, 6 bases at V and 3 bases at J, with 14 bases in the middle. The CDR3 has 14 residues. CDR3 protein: CASSRTRTDYGYTF. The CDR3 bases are TGTGCCAGCAGCCGCACCAGGACAGACTATGGCTACACCTTC.

This chain's CDR3 is CASSPGGTGELFF. CDR3 in DNA: TGTGCCAGCTCACCCGGGGGGACCGGGGAGCTGTTTTTT. The chain joins TRBV18 to TRBJ2-2, with 7 nucleotides matching TRBD2. The V gene end was trimmed by 3 bases and the J gene end by 5 bases; junction bases not matched to a gene: 0. In germline, CDR1 is KGHSH, CDR2 LQKENI. The CDR3 consists of 13 residues.

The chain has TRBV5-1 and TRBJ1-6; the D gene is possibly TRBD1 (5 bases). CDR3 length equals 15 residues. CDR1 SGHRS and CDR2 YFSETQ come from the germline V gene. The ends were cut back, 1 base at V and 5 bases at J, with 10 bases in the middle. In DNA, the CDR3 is TGCGCCAGCAGCTTGCGTCAGGGCCATAATTCACCCCTCCACTTT. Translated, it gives CASSLRQGHNSPLHF.

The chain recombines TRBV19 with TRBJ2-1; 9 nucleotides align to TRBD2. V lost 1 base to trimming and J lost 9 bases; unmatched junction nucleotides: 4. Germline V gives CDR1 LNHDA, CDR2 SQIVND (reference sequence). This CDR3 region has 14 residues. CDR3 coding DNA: TGTGCCAGTAGTATAGGAGCGGGAGGTCGTGAGCAGTTCTTC. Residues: CASSIGAGGREQFF.

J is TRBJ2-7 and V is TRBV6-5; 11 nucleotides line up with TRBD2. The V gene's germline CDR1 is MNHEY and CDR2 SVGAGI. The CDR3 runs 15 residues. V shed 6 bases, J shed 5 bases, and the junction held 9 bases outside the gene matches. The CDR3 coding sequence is TGTGCCAGCAGCTCTATAGCGGGAGGGCGCAACGAGCAGTACTTC. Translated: CASSSIAGGRNEQYF.

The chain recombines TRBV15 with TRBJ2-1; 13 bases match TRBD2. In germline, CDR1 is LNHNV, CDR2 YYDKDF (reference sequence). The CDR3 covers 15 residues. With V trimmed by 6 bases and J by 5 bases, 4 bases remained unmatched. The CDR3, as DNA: TGTGCCACCAGGACTAGCGGGAGGTCGGACAATGAGCAGTTCTTC. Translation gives CATRTSGRSDNEQFF.

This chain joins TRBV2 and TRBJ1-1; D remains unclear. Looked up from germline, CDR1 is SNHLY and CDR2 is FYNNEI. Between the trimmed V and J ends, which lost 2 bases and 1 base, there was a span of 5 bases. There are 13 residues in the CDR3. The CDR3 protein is CASSEHRNTEAFF. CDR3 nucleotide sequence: TGTGCCAGCAGTGAACACAGGAACACTGAAGCTTTCTTT.

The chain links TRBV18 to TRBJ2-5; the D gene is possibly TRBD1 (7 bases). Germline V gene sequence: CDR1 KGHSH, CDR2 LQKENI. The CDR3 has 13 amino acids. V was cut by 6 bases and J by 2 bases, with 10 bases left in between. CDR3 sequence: CASSAGQQETQYF. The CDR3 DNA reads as TGTGCCAGCTCGGCGGGACAGCAAGAGACCCAGTACTTC.

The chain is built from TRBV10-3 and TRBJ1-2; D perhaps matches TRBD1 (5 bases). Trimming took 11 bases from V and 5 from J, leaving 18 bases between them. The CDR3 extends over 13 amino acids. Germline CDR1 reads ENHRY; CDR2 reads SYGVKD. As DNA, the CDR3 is TGTGCCGTTCCGGGGGGAGGGTCTTATGGCTACACCTTC. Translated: CAVPGGGSYGYTF.

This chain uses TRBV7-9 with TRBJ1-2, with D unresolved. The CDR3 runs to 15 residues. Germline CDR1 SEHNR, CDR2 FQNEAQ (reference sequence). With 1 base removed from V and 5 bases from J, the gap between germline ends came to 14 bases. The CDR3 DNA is TGTGCCAGCAGCTTAGGCCCGCAGGAACTTTATGGCTACACCTTC. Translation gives CASSLGPQELYGYTF.

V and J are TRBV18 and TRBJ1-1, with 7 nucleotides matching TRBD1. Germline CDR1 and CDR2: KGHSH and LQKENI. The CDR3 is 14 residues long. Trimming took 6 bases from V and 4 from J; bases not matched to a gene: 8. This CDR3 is CASSPGAGGTEAFF. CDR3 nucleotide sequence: TGTGCCAGCTCCCCCGGAGCAGGGGGCACTGAAGCTTTCTTT.

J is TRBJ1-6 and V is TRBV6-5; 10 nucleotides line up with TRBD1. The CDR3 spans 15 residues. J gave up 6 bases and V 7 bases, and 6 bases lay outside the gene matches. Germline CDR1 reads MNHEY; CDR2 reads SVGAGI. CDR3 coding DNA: TGTGCCAGCACCGGGACAGGGGCGAGTAATTCACCCCTCCACTTT. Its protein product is CASTGTGASNSPLHF.

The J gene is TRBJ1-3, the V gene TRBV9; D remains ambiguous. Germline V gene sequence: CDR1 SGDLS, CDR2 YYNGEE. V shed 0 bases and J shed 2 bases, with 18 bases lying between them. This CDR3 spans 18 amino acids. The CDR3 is CASSVGPDPGKAGNTIYF. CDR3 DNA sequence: TGTGCCAGCAGCGTAGGCCCCGACCCGGGGAAGGCTGGAAACACCATATATTTT.

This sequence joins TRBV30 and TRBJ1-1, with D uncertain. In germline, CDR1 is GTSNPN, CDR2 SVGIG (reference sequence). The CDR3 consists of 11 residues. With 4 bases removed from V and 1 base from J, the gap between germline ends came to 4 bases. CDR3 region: CAWTKNTEAFF. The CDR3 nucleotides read TGTGCCTGGACAAAGAACACTGAAGCTTTCTTT.

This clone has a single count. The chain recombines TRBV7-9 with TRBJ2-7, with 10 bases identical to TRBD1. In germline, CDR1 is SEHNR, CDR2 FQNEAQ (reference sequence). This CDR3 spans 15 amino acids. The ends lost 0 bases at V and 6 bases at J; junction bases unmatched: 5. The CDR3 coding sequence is TGTGCCAGCAGCTTAGCCGGACAGGGGGTGACCGAGCAGTACTTC. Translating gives CASSLAGQGVTEQYF.

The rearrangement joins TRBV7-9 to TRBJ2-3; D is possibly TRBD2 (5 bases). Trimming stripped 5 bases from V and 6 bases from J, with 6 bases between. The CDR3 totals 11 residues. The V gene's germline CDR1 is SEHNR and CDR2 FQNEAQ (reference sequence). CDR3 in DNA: TGTGCCAGCAGCGGGGAGGATACGCAGTATTTT. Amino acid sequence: CASSGEDTQYF.